The rows below give T cell receptor beta chains drawn from one sample of a study of technical replicates of blood from a handful of donors. This table comes from immunoSEQ multiplex PCR, and its TCRdb copy is limited to in-frame clones, with some not included. This sample carries 95,000 or so clones, about 95% of them seen once, and the ten largest clones take roughly 0.34%. Sequencing used T cells isolated from PBMCs. The origin of the receptors is a human donor in good health. The CDR3 runs from the conserved cysteine through the conserved F or W. A D gene is named only where the DNA matches it firmly. Not all rows give a size; the values are once, few, many and, for expanded clones, a class.

TRBJ2-7 | . | . | TRBV10-3 | CAISGEGGEQYF | TGTGCCATCAGTGGTGAGGGAGGAGAGCAGTACTTC
TRBJ2-7 | . | TRBD2 | TRBV5-6 | CASSSRLAGLYEQYF | TGTGCCAGCAGCTCTAGACTAGCGGGGCTCTACGAGCAGTACTTC
TRBJ2-7 | . | TRBD1 | TRBV29-1 | CSVEGGQGITYEQYF | TGCAGCGTTGAAGGAGGACAGGGAATAACCTACGAGCAGTACTTC
TRBJ2-7 | . | . | TRBV6-1 | CASSLAGQGTTEQYF | TGTGCCAGCAGTTTAGCGGGACAGGGAACGACTGAGCAGTACTTC
TRBJ1-4 | . | . | TRBV5-8 | CASSLLSVNEKLFF | TGTGCCAGCAGCTTGTTGTCGGTTAATGAAAAACTGTTTTTT
TRBJ2-7 | . | TRBD2 | TRBV30 | CAWGTGGYEQYF | TGTGCCTGGGGGACGGGAGGATACGAGCAGTACTTC
TRBJ2-7 | . | TRBD2 | TRBV28 | CASRAGTSGTYEQYF | TGTGCCAGCAGGGCAGGGACTAGCGGGACCTACGAGCAGTACTTC
TRBJ1-3 | . | . | TRBV19 | CASSIRQGSAGNTIYF | TGTGCCAGTAGTATTAGGCAGGGGAGTGCGGGAAACACCATATATTTT
TRBJ2-5 | once | . | TRBV2 | CASSGVMQEETQYF | TGTGCCAGCAGTGGAGTAATGCAGGAAGAGACCCAGTACTTC
TRBJ2-1 | . | TRBD2 | TRBV5-1 | CASSSGGTGTSGREYEQFF | TGCGCCAGCAGCTCGGGCGGGACCGGGACTAGCGGGAGGGAATATGAGCAGTTCTTC
TRBJ2-7 | . | TRBD2 | TRBV4-1 | CASSIHSGGNREQYF | TGCGCCAGCAGCATCCATAGCGGGGGCAATAGGGAGCAGTACTTC
TRBJ2-2 | . | TRBD2 | TRBV6-4 | CASSDSTWREGDTGELFF | TGTGCCAGCAGTGACTCTACGTGGCGGGAGGGTGACACCGGGGAGCTGTTTTTT
TRBJ2-7 | . | . | TRBV13 | CASSPRTEFRSYEQCF | TGTGCCAGCAGCCCGCGGACAGAATTCCGGTCCTACGAGCAGTGCTTC
TRBJ2-7 | . | . | TRBV19 | CASSIRNPLDKGSYEQYF | TGTGCCAGTAGTATTCGTAACCCTCTTGACAAAGGCTCCTACGAGCAGTACTTC
TRBJ2-7 | . | . | TRBV5-4 | CASSSLNYEQYF | TGTGCCAGCAGCTCACTGAATTACGAGCAGTACTTC
TRBJ1-3 | . | . | TRBV11-3 | CASSLFSGMVSGNTIYF | TGTGCCAGCAGCTTATTTTCGGGTATGGTCTCTGGAAACACCATATATTTT
TRBJ2-1 | . | TRBD2 | TRBV7-6 | CASSLWGGRAGNEQFF | TGTGCCAGCAGCTTATGGGGCGGGAGGGCCGGGAATGAGCAGTTCTTC
TRBJ2-3 | . | . | TRBV18 | CASSSQGNSDTQYF | TGTGCCAGCTCATCCCAGGGAAACTCAGATACGCAGTATTTT
TRBJ1-4 | . | TRBD1 | TRBV11-2 | CASSITGVTNEKLFF | TGTGCCAGCAGCATTACAGGGGTCACTAATGAAAAACTGTTTTTT
TRBJ2-7 | once | . | TRBV7-2 | CASRSGYEQYF | TGTGCCAGCAGGTCCGGCTACGAGCAGTACTTC
TRBJ1-5 | . | . | TRBV19 | CASTSRVNSNQPQHF | TGTGCCAGTACCTCGAGGGTGAACAGCAATCAGCCCCAGCATTTT
TRBJ1-3 | . | . | TRBV5-1 | CASRASFSGNTIYF | TGCGCCAGCAGGGCTAGTTTCTCTGGAAACACCATATATTTT
TRBJ1-5 | . | . | TRBV9 | CASSSTANNQPQHF | TGTGCCAGCAGTTCGACAGCGAACAATCAGCCCCAGCATTTT
TRBJ2-7 | . | TRBD1 | TRBV19 | CATKISRDRHEQYF | TGTGCCACCAAGATCTCCCGGGACAGGCACGAGCAGTACTTC
TRBJ2-1 | . | TRBD2 | TRBV7-9 | CASSPAGAAYNEQFF | TGTGCCAGCAGCCCAGCGGGAGCCGCCTACAATGAGCAGTTCTTC
TRBJ1-1 | few | TRBD1 | TRBV7-3 | CASSLRGQGAIDTEAFF | TGTGCCAGCAGCTTAAGGGGACAGGGGGCTATCGACACTGAAGCTTTCTTT
TRBJ1-4 | few | . | TRBV2 | CASSEAREKLFF | TGTGCCAGCAGTGAAGCGAGGGAAAAACTGTTTTTT
TRBJ1-1 | . | . | TRBV19 | CAGGDFGREAFF | TGTGCCGGAGGCGATTTCGGTAGGGAAGCTTTCTTT
TRBJ2-3 | . | . | TRBV27 | CASSGGWADTQYF | TGTGCCAGCAGTGGAGGGTGGGCAGATACGCAGTATTTT
TRBJ2-1 | . | TRBD2 | TRBV9 | CASSHPGGTSLNEQFF | TGTGCCAGCAGCCATCCCGGGGGGACTAGCCTTAATGAGCAGTTCTTC
TRBJ2-7 | . | . | TRBV6-1 | CASSTGRSSYEQYF | TGTGCCAGCAGTACAGGACGGTCCTCCTACGAGCAGTACTTC
TRBJ1-2 | once | TRBD1 | TRBV4-1 | CASSQVPGQSLYNYGYTF | TGCGCCAGCAGCCAAGTACCGGGACAGAGCCTTTATAACTATGGCTACACCTTC
TRBJ2-7 | once | . | TRBV19 | CASSGSHEQYF | TGTGCCAGTTCGGGGTCCCACGAGCAGTACTTC
TRBJ1-1 | . | TRBD1 | TRBV30 | CAWSVGRTGANTEAFF | TGTGCCTGGAGTGTAGGAAGGACAGGGGCGAACACTGAAGCTTTCTTT
TRBJ2-2 | . | TRBD2 | TRBV27 | CASSFGGAGELFF | TGTGCCAGCAGTTTTGGGGGGGCCGGGGAGCTGTTTTTT
TRBJ2-3 | . | . | TRBV5-1 | CASSLDSRTDTQYF | TGCGCCAGCAGCTTGGATAGTCGGACAGATACGCAGTATTTT
TRBJ2-7 | . | . | TRBV6-1 | CASSGVQGYEQYF | TGTGCCAGCAGTGGGGTACAGGGCTACGAGCAGTACTTC
TRBJ2-7 | . | . | TRBV6-5 | CASSSGARPYEQYF | TGTGCCAGCAGTTCAGGGGCGCGTCCTTACGAGCAGTACTTC
TRBJ2-7 | . | . | TRBV11-3 | CASSWTAFYEQYF | TGTGCCAGCAGCTGGACAGCATTCTACGAGCAGTACTTC
TRBJ2-1 | . | . | TRBV21-1 | CASNGEGNPFF | TGTGCCAGCAACGGGGAGGGTAACCCGTTCTTC
TRBJ1-2 | . | TRBD1 | TRBV2 | CASRQGSGGYTF | TGTGCCAGCAGACAGGGGTCCGGTGGCTACACCTTC
TRBJ1-2 | . | TRBD1 | TRBV11-2 | CASSPDPQGAYGYTF | TGTGCCAGCAGCCCAGACCCACAGGGGGCCTATGGCTACACCTTC
TRBJ1-1 | . | . | TRBV27 | CASSFGATGRTEAFF | TGTGCCAGCAGTTTCGGGGCAACAGGGCGGACTGAAGCTTTCTTT
TRBJ2-1 | . | . | TRBV21-1 | CASSKTSQGGSDEQFF | TGTGCCAGCAGCAAAACATCCCAGGGGGGTTCGGATGAGCAGTTCTTC
TRBJ2-2 | . | . | TRBV9 | CASSVAEAGVNTGELFF | TGTGCCAGCAGCGTAGCGGAGGCCGGAGTGAACACCGGGGAGCTGTTTTTT
TRBJ2-5 | . | . | TRBV28 | CATCLFSSLETQYF | TGTGCCACATGCCTTTTTAGCTCCTTGGAGACCCAGTACTTC
TRBJ2-7 | . | . | TRBV7-2 | CASSLSGATYEQYF | TGTGCCAGCAGCTTGAGCGGTGCAACGTACGAGCAGTACTTC
TRBJ1-2 | . | . | TRBV7-9 | CASSYLFSFRFDYGYTF | TGTGCCAGCAGCTACCTATTTTCTTTCCGTTTTGACTATGGCTACACCTTC
TRBJ2-7 | . | . | TRBV6-5 | CASRGDMSYEQYF | TGTGCCAGCAGGGGGGACATGTCCTACGAGCAGTACTTC
TRBJ1-2 | . | . | TRBV15 | CATSRDLTVYGYTF | TGTGCCACCAGCAGAGATCTTACAGTCTATGGCTACACCTTC